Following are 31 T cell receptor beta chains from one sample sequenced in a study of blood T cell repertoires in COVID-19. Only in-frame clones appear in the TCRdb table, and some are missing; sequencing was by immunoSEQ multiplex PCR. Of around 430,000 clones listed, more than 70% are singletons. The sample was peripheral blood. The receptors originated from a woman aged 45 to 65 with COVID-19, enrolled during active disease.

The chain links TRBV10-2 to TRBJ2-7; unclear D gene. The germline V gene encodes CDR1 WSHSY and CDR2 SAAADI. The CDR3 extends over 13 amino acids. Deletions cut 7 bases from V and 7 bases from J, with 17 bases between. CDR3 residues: CASIPRSGGEQYF. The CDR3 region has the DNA TGCGCCAGCATTCCTAGGTCGGGTGGGGAGCAGTACTTC.

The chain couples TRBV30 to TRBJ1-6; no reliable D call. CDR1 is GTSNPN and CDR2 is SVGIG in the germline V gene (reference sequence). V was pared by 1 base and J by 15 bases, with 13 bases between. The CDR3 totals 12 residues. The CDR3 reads CAWSATGSRLHF. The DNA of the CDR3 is TGTGCCTGGAGTGCAACTGGGAGTCGCCTCCACTTT.

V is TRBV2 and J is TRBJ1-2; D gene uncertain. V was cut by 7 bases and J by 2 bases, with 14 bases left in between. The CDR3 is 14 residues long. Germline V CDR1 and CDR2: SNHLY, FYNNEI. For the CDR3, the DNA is TGTGCCAGCACCTACTTCGCGCGGAACTATGGCTACACCTTC. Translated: CASTYFARNYGYTF.

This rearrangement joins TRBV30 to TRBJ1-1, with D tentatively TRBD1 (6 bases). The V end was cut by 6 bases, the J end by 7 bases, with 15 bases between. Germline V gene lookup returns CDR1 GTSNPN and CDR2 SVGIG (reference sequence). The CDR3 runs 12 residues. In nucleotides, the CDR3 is TGTGCCTGTACCCCCCAGGGGCTTGAAGCTTTCTTT. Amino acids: CACTPQGLEAFF.

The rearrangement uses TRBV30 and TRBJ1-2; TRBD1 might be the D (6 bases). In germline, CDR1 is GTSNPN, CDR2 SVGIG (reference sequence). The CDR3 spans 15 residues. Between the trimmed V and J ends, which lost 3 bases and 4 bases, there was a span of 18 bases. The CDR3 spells CAWRAQGVVGYGYTF. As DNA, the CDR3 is TGTGCCTGGAGAGCACAGGGAGTGGTAGGCTATGGCTACACCTTC.

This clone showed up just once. CDR3 sequence reads: CASSRFTQGPYTEAFF. DNA of the CDR3: TGTGCCAGCAGTAGATTTACTCAGGGGCCATACACTGAAGCTTTCTTT. V and J are TRBV27 and TRBJ1-1; weak D call: TRBD1 (6 bases). CDR1 is MNHEY, CDR2 SMNVEV, per germline (reference sequence). There are 16 residues in the CDR3. V shed 5 bases and J shed 3 bases, with 19 bases lying between them.

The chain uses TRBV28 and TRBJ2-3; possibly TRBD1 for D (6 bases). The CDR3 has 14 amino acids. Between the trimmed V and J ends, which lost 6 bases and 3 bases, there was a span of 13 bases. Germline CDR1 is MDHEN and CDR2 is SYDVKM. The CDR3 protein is CASSLRGGTDTQYF. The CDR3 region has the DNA TGTGCCAGCAGCCTCAGGGGTGGAACAGATACGCAGTATTTT.

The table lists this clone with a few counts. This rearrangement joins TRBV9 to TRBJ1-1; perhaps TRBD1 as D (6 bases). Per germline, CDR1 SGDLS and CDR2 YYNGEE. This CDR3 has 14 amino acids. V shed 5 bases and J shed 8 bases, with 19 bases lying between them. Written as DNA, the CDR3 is TGTGCCAGCAGTCCTGGACAGTTACTCCTCGAAGCTTTCTTT. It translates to CASSPGQLLLEAFF. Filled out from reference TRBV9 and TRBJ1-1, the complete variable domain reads DSGVTQTPKHLITATGQRVTLRCSPRSGDLSVYWYQQSLDQGLQFLIQYYNGEERAKGNILERFSAQQFPDLHSELNLSSLELGDSALYFCASSPGQLLLEAFFGQGTRLTVV.

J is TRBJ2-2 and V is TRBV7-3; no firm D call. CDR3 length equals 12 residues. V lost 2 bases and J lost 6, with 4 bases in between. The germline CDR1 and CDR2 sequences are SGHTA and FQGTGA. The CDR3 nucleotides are TGTGCCAGCAGCTTACGGTCCGGGGAGCTGTTTTTT. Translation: CASSLRSGELFF. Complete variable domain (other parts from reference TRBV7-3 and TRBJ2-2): GAGVSQTPSNKVTEKGKYVELRCDPISGHTALYWYRQSLGQGPEFLIYFQGTGAADDSGLPNDRFFAVRPEGSVSTLKIQRTERGDSAVYLCASSLRSGELFFGEGSRLTVL.

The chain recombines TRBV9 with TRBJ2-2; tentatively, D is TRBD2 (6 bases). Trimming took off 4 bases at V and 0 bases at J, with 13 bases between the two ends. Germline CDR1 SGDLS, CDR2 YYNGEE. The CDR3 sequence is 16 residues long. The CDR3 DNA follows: TGTGCCAGCAGCCGGGGCGGGACCCCGAACACCGGGGAGCTGTTTTTT. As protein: CASSRGGTPNTGELFF.

In DNA form, the CDR3 reads TGTGCCAGCAGTGAAGGAGCTCTAGCCAAAAACATTCAGTACTTC. Its translation is CASSEGALAKNIQYF. The rearrangement uses TRBV6-1 and TRBJ2-4; D not certain. Germline CDR1 and CDR2: MNHNS and SASEGT. V lost 1 base to trimming and J lost 0 bases, with 7 bases between them. This CDR3 region has 15 residues.

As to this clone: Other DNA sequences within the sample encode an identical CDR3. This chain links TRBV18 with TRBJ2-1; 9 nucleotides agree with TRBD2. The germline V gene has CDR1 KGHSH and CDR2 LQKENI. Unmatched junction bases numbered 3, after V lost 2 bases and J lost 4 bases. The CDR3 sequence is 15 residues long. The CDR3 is CASSPSSGGYNEQFF. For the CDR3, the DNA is TGTGCCAGCTCACCAAGTAGCGGGGGTTACAATGAGCAGTTCTTC.

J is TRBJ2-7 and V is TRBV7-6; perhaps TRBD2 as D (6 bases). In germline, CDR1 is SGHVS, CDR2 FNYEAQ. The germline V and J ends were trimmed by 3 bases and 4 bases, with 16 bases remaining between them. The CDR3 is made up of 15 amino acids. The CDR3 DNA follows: TGTGCCAGCAGCTTGGGGGACTCTCTGAATTACGAGCAGTACTTC. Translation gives CASSLGDSLNYEQYF. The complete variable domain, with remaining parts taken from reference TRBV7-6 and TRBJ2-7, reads GAGVSQSPRYKVTKRGQDVALRCDPISGHVSLYWYRQALGQGPEFLTYFNYEAQQDKSGLPNDRFSAERPEGSISTLTIQRTEQRDSAMYRCASSLGDSLNYEQYFGPGTRLTVT.

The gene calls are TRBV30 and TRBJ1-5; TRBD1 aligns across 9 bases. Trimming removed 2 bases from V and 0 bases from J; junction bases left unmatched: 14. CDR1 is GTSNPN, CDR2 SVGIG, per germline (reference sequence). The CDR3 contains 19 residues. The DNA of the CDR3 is TGTGCCTGGAGTCCCACCTATGGGGACAGGGCTTATAGCAATCAGCCCCAGCATTTT. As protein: CAWSPTYGDRAYSNQPQHF.

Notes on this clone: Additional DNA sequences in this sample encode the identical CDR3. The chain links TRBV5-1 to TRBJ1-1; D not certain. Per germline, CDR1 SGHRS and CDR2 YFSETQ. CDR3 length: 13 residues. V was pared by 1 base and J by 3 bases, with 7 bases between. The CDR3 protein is CASSLKGDTEAFF. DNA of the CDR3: TGCGCCAGCAGCTTGAAGGGAGACACTGAAGCTTTCTTT.

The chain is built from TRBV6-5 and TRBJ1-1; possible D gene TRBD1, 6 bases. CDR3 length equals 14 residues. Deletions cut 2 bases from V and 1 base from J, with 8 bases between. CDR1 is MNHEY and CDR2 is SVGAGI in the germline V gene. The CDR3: CASSYLDRNTEAFF. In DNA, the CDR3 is TGTGCCAGCAGTTACCTGGACAGGAACACTGAAGCTTTCTTT.

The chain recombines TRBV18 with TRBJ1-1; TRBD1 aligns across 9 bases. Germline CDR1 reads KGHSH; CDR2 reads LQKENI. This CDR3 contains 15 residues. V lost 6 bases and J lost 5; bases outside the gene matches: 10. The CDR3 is CASSPTDRGETEAFF. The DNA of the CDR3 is TGTGCCAGCTCGCCCACCGACAGGGGGGAGACTGAAGCTTTCTTT.

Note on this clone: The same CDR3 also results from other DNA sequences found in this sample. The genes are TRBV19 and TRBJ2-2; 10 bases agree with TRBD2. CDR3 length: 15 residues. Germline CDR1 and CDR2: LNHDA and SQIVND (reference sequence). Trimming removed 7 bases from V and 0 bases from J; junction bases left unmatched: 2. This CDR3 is CASNSGGPNTGELFF. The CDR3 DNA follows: TGTGCCAGTAATAGCGGGGGGCCGAACACCGGGGAGCTGTTTTTT.

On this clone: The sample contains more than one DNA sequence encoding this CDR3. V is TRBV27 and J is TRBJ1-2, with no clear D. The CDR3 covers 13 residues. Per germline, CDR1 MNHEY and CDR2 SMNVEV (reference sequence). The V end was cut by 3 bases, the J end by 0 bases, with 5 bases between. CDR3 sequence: CASSFGANYGYTF. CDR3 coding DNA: TGTGCCAGCAGTTTCGGGGCTAACTATGGCTACACCTTC.

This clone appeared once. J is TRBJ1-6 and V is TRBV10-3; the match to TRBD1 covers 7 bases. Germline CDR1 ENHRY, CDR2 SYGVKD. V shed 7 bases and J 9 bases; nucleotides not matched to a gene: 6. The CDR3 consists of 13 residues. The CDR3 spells CAINRDSGSPLHF. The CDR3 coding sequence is TGTGCCATCAATCGGGACAGCGGTTCACCCCTCCACTTT.

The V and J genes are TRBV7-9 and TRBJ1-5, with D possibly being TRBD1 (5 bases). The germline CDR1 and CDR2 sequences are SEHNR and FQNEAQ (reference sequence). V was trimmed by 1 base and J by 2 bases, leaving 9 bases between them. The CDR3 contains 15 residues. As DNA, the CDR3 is TGTGCCAGCAGCTTAGGGGGGGTCGGCAATCAGCCCCAGCATTTT. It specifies CASSLGGVGNQPQHF.

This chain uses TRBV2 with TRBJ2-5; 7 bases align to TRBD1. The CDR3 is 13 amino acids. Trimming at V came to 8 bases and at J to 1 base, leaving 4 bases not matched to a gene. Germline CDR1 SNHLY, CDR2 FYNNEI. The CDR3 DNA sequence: TGTGCCAGCTCCGGGACAGCCCAAGAGACCCAGTACTTC. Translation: CASSGTAQETQYF.

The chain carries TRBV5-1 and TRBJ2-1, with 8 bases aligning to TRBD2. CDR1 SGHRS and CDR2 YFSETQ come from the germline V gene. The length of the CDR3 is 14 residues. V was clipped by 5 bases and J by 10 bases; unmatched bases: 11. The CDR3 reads CASRTGTSGTEQFF. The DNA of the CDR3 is TGCGCCAGCAGGACCGGGACTAGTGGCACGGAGCAGTTCTTC.

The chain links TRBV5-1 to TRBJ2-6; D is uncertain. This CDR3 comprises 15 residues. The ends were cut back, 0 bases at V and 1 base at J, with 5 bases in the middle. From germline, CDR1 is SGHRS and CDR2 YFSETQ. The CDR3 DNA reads TGCGCCAGCAGCTTGGTGGAGTCTGGGGCCAACGTCCTGACTTTC. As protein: CASSLVESGANVLTF.

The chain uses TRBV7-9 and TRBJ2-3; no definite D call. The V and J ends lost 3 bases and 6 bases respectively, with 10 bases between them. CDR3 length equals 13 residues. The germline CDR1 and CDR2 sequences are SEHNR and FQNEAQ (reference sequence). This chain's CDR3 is CASSLLALDTQYF. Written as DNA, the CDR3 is TGTGCCAGCAGCTTGCTGGCCTTGGATACGCAGTATTTT.

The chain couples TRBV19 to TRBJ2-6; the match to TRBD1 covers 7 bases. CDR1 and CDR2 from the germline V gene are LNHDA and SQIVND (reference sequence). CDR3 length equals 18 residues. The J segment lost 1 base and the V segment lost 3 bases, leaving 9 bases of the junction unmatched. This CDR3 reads CASSIGVDRRSGANVLTF. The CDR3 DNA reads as TGTGCCAGTAGTATCGGTGTGGACAGGAGATCTGGGGCCAACGTCCTGACTTTC.

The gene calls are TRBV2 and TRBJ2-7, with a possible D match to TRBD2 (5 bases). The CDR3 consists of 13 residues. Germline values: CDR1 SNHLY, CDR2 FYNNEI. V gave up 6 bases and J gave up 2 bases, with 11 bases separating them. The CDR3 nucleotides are TGTGCCAGCAGGGCGAGCGGAACCTACGAGCAGTACTTC. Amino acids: CASRASGTYEQYF.

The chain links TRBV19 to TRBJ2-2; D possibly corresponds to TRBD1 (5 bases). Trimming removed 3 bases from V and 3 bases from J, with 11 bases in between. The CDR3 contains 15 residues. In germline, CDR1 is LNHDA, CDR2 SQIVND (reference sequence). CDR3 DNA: TGTGCCAGTAGTATTGACAGTACCGACACCGGGGAGCTGTTTTTT. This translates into CASSIDSTDTGELFF. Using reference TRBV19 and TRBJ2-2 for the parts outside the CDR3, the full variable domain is DGGITQSPKYLFRKEGQNVTLSCEQNLNHDAMYWYRQDPGQGLRLIYYSQIVNDFQKGDIAEGYSVSREKKESFPLTVTSAQKNPTAFYLCASSIDSTDTGELFFGEGSRLTVL.

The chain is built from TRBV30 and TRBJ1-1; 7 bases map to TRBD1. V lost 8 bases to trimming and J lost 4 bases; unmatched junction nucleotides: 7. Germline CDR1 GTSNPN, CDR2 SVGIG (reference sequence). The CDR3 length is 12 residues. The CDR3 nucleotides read TGTGCCCTGAGGGGGCAGGGCACTGAAGCTTTCTTT. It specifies CALRGQGTEAFF.

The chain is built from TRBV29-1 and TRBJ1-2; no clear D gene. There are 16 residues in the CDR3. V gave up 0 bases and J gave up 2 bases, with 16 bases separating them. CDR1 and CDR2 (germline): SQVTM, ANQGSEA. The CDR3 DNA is TGCAGCGTTGAAGACTCGGCGGTAGCCACAAACTATGGCTACACCTTC. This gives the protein CSVEDSAVATNYGYTF.

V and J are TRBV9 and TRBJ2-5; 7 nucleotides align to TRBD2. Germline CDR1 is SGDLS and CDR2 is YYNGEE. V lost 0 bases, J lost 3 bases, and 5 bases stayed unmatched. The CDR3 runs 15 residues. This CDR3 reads CASSVAGLAEETQYF. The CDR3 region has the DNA TGTGCCAGCAGCGTAGCTGGGCTAGCGGAAGAGACCCAGTACTTC.